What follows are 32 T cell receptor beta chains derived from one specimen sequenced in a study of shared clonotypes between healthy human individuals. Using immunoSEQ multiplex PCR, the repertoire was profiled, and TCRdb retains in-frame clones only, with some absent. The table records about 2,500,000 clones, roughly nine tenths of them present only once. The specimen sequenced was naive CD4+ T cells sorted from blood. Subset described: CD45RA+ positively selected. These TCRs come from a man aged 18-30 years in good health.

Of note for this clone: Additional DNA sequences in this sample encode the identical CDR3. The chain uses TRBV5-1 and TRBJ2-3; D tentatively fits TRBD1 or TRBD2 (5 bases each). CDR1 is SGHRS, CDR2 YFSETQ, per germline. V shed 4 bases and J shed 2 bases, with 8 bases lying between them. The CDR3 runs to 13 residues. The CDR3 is CASSPGATDTQYF. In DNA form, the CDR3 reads TGCGCCAGCAGCCCCGGGGCCACAGATACGCAGTATTTT. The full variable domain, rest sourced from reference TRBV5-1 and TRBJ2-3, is KAGVTQTPRYLIKTRGQQVTLSCSPISGHRSVSWYQQTPGQGLQFLFEYFSETQRNKGNFPGRFSGRQFSNSRSEMNVSTLELGDSALYLCASSPGATDTQYFGPGTRLTVL.

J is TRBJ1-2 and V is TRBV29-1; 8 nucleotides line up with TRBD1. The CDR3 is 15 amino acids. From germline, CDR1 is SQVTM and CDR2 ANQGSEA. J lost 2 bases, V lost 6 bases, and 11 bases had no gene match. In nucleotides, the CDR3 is TGCAGCGTCCCCGTCGGACAGGGTTTCAACTATGGCTACACCTTC. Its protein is CSVPVGQGFNYGYTF. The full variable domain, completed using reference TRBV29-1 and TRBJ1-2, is SAVISQKPSRDICQRGTSLTIQCQVDSQVTMMFWYRQQPGQSLTLIATANQGSEATYESGFVIDKFPISRPNLTFSTLTVSNMSPEDSSIYLCSVPVGQGFNYGYTFGSGTRLTVV.

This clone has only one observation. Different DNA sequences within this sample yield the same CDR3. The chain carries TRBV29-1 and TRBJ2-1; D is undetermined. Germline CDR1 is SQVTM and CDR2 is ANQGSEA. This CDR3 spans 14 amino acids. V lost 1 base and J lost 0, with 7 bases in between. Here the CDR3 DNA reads TGCAGCGTTGAAGCTCCAAGCTCCTACAATGAGCAGTTCTTC. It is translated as CSVEAPSSYNEQFF.

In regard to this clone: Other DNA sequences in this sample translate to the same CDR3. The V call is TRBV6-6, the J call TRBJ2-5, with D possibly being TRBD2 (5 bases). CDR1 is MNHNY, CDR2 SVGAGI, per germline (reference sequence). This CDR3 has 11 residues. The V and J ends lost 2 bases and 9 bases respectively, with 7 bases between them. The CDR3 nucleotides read TGTGCCAGCAGTTACCCCGGGGCCCAGTACTTC. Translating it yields CASSYPGAQYF.

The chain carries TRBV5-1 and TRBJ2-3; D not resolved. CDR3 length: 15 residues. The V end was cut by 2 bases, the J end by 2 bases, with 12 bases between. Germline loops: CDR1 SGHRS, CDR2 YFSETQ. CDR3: CASSLFQETTDTQYF. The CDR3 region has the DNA TGCGCCAGCAGCTTATTTCAGGAGACCACAGATACGCAGTATTTT.

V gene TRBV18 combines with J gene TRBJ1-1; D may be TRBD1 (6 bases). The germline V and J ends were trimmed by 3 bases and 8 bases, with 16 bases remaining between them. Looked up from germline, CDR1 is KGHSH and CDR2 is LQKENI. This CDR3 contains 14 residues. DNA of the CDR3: TGTGCCAGCTCACCGGGGTGGGGGGCAGGCGAAGCTTTCTTT. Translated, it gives CASSPGWGAGEAFF.

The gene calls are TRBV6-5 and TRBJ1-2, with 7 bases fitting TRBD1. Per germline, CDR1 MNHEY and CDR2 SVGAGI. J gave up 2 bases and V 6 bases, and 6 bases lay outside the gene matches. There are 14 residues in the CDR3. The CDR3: CASSQGQPNYGYTF. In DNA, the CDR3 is TGTGCCAGCAGCCAGGGACAGCCAAACTATGGCTACACCTTC.

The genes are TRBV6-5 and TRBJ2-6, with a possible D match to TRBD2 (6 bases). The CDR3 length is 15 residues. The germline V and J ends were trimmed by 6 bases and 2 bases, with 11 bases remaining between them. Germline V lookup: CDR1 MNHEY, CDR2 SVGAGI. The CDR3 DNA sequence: TGTGCCAGCAGAGGTTCGGGGGCTGGGGCCAACGTCCTGACTTTC. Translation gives CASRGSGAGANVLTF.

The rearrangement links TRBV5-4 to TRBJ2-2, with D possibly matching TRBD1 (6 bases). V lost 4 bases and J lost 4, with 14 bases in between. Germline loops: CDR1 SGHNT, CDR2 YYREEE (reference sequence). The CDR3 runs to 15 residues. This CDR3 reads CASSASGVPTGELFF. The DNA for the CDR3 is TGTGCCAGCAGCGCTTCAGGGGTGCCCACCGGGGAGCTGTTTTTT.

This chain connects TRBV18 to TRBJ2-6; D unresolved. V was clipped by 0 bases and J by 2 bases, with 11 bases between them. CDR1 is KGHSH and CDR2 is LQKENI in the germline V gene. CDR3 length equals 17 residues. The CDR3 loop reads CASSPPNILAGANVLTF. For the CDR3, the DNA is TGTGCCAGCTCACCACCGAATATCTTAGCTGGGGCCAACGTCCTGACTTTC.

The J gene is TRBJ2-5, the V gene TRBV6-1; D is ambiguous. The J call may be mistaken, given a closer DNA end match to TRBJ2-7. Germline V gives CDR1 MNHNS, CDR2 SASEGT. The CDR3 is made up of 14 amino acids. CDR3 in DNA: TGTGCCAGCAGTGAACTCTCCCAGTCCTACGAGCAGTACTTC. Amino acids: CASSELSQSYEQYF.

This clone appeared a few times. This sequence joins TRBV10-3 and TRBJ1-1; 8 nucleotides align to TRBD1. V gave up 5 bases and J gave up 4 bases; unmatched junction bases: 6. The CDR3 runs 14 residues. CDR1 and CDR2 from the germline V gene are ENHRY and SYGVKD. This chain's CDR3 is CAISRTGTSTEAFF. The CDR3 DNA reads TGTGCCATCAGTAGGACAGGGACTTCCACTGAAGCTTTCTTT.

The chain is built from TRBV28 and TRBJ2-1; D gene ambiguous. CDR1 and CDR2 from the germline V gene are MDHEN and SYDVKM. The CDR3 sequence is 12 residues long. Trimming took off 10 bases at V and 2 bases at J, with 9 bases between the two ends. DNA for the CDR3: TGTGCCACTGGGCGAGCCTACAATGAGCAGTTCTTC. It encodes CATGRAYNEQFF.

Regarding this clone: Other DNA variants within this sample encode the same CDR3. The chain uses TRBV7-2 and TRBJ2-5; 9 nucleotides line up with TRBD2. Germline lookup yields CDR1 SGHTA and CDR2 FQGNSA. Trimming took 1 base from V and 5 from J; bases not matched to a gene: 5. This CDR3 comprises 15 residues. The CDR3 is CASSLGGLAGETQYF. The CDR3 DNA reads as TGTGCCAGCAGCTTAGGGGGACTAGCAGGGGAGACCCAGTACTTC.

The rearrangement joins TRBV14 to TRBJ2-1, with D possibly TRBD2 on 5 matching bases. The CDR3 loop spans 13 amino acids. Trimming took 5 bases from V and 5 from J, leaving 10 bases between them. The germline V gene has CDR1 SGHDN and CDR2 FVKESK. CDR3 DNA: TGTGCCAGCAGCAAGCGGCTACACAATGAGCAGTTCTTC. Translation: CASSKRLHNEQFF.

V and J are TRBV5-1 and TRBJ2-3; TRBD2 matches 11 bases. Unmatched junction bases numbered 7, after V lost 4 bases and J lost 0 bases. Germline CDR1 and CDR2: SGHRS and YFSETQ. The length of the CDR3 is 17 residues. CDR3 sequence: CASSAGLAVFSTDTQYF. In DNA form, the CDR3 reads TGCGCCAGCAGCGCGGGACTAGCGGTATTTAGCACAGATACGCAGTATTTT. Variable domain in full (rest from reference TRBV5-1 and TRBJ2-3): KAGVTQTPRYLIKTRGQQVTLSCSPISGHRSVSWYQQTPGQGLQFLFEYFSETQRNKGNFPGRFSGRQFSNSRSEMNVSTLELGDSALYLCASSAGLAVFSTDTQYFGPGTRLTVL.

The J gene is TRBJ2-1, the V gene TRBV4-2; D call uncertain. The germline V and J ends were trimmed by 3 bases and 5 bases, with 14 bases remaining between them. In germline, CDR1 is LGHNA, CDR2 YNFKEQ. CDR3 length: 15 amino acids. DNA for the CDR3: TGTGCCAGCAGCCAGGGCAGGAATAAGGACAATGAGCAGTTCTTC. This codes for CASSQGRNKDNEQFF.

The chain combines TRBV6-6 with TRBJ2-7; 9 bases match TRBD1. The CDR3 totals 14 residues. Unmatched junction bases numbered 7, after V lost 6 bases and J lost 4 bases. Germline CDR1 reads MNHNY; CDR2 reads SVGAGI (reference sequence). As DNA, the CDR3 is TGTGCCAGCAGGCCCGACAGGGGGTCGTACGAGCAGTACTTC. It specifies CASRPDRGSYEQYF.

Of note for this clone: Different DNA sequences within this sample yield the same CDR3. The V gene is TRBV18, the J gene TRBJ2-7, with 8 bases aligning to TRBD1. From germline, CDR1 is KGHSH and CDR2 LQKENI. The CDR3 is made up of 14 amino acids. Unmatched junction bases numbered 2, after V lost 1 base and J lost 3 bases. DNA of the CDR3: TGTGCCAGCTCACCACGGACAGGGATCTACGAGCAGTACTTC. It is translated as CASSPRTGIYEQYF.

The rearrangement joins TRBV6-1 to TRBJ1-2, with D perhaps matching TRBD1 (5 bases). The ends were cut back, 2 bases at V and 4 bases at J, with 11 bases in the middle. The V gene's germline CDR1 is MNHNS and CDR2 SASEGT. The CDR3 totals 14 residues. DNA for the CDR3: TGTGCCAGCAGTGAATCTGTGGGGACCTATGGCTACACCTTC. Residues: CASSESVGTYGYTF.

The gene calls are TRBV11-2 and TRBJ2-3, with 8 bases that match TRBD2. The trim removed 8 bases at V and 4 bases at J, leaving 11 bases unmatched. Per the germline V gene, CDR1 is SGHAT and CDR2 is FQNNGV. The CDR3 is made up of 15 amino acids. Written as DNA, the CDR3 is TGTGCCAGCTCACGGGGCGGGGGGCTACCAGATACGCAGTATTTT. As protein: CASSRGGGLPDTQYF.

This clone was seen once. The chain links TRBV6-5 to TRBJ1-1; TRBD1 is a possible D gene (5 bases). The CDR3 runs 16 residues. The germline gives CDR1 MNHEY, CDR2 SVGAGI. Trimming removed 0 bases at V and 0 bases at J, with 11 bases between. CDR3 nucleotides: TGTGCCAGCAGTTACTCAACAGGCGGAATGAACACTGAAGCTTTCTTT. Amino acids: CASSYSTGGMNTEAFF.

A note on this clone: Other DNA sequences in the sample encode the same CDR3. The CDR3 spells CASSLGSGSLEQYF. In nucleotides, the CDR3 is TGTGCCAGCAGCTTAGGATCTGGGAGTCTGGAGCAGTACTTC. The chain carries TRBV7-2 and TRBJ2-7; tentative D call: TRBD2 (5 bases). V was clipped by 1 base and J by 7 bases, with 14 bases between them. The CDR3 has 14 amino acids. Germline CDR1 and CDR2: SGHTA and FQGNSA.

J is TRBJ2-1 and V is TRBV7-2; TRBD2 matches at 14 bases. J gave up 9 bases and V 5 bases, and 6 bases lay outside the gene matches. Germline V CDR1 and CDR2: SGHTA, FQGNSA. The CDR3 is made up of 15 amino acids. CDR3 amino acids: CASSPRLAGGGEQFF. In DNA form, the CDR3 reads TGTGCCAGCAGCCCCCGACTAGCGGGGGGGGGTGAGCAGTTCTTC. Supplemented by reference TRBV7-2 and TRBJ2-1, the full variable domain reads GAGVSQSPSNKVTEKGKDVELRCDPISGHTALYWYRQSLGQGLEFLIYFQGNSAPDKSGLPSDRFSAERTGGSVSTLTIQRTQQEDSAVYLCASSPRLAGGGEQFFGPGTRLTVL.

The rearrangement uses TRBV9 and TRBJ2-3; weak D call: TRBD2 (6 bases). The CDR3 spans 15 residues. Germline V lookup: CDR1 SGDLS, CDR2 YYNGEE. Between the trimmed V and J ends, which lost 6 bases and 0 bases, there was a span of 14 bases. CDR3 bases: TGTGCCAGCACGAGAACTAGCTCGAGCACAGATACGCAGTATTTT. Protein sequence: CASTRTSSSTDTQYF.

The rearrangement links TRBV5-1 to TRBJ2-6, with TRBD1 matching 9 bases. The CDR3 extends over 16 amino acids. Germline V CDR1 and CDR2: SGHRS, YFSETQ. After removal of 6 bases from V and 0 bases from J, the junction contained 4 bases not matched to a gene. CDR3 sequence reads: CASNTGGLSGANVLTF. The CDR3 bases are TGCGCCAGCAATACAGGGGGCCTCTCTGGGGCCAACGTCCTGACTTTC.

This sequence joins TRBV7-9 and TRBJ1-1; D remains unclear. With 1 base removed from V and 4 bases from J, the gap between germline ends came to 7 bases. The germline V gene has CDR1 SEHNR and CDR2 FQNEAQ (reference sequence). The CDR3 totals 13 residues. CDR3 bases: TGTGCCAGCAGCTTAGAAGTCTCCACTGAAGCTTTCTTT. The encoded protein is CASSLEVSTEAFF.

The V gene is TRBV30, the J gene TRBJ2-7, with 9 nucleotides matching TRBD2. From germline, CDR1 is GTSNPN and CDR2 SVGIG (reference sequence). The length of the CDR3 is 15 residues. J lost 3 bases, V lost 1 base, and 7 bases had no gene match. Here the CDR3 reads CAWSGLSGSSYEQYF. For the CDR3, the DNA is TGTGCCTGGAGTGGGCTTAGCGGGAGCAGCTACGAGCAGTACTTC.

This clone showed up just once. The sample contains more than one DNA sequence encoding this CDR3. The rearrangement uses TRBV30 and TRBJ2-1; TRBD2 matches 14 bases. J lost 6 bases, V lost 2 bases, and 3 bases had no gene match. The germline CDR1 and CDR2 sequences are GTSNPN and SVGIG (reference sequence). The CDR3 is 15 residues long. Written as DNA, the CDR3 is TGTGCCTGGAGTCGACTAGCGGGGGGGCCCAATGAGCAGTTCTTC. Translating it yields CAWSRLAGGPNEQFF.

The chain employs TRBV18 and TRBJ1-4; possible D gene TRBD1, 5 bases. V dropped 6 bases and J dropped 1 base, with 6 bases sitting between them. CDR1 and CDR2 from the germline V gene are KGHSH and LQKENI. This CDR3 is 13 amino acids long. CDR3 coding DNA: TGTGCCAGCTCCGGGGGAACTAATGAAAAACTGTTTTTT. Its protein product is CASSGGTNEKLFF.

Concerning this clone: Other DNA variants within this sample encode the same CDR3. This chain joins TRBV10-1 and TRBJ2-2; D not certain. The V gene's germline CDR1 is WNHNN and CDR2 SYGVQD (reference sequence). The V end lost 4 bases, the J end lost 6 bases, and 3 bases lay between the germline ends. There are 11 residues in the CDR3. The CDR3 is CASSGAGELFF. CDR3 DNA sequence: TGCGCCAGCAGTGGGGCCGGGGAGCTGTTTTTT.

CDR3 sequence reads: CASRDRGNTIYF. In nucleotides, the CDR3 is TGTGCCAGTCGGGACAGGGGAAACACCATATATTTT. The chain recombines TRBV28 with TRBJ1-3, with 8 positions matching TRBD1. Germline V gene data show CDR1 as MDHEN and CDR2 as SYDVKM. V shed 9 bases and J 4 bases; nucleotides not matched to a gene: 2. The CDR3 has 12 residues.